Below, 5 T cell receptor beta chains from the same sample are listed, as sequenced in a study of blood T cell repertoires in COVID-19. Here immunoSEQ multiplex PCR was the method, and the copy in TCRdb shows in-frame clones only, minus some. The sample has 220,000 or so clones; 70% to 90% are singletons. Sample: peripheral blood. The receptors here all came from a middle-aged man who had recovered from COVID-19.

This clone was seen once. The chain has TRBV3-1 (or the pseudogene TRBV3-2) and TRBJ2-1; 9 positions match TRBD1. J gave up 5 bases and V 5 bases, and 16 bases lay outside the gene matches. The CDR3 has 18 residues. Germline loops: CDR1 LGHDT, CDR2 YNNKEL (reference sequence). The CDR3 region is CASSAGTGQLRPNNEQFF. The CDR3 nucleotides read TGTGCCAGCAGCGCGGGGACAGGGCAATTACGACCTAACAATGAGCAGTTCTTC.

V and J are TRBV24-1 and TRBJ1-2, with 10 bases fitting TRBD1. Germline CDR1 reads KGHDR; CDR2 reads SFDVKD. Trimming removed 3 bases from V and 5 bases from J; junction bases left unmatched: 5. The CDR3 runs to 15 residues. The DNA for the CDR3 is TGTGCCACCAGTGATGGGGGACAGGGGTCATATGGCTACACCTTC. Its protein product is CATSDGGQGSYGYTF.

The rearrangement uses TRBV29-1 and TRBJ2-7; 7 bases line up with TRBD1. CDR1 is SQVTM, CDR2 ANQGSEA, per germline. V gave up 7 bases and J gave up 1 base; unmatched junction bases: 10. The CDR3 has 14 residues. Written as DNA, the CDR3 is TGCAGCGCCCGAGGGGGCTCGTCATCCTACGAGCAGTACTTC. Residues: CSARGGSSSYEQYF.

The chain carries TRBV28 and TRBJ2-5, with 7 bases that match TRBD1. Unmatched junction bases numbered 9, after V lost 5 bases and J lost 6 bases. Germline V lookup: CDR1 MDHEN, CDR2 SYDVKM. The CDR3 has 14 amino acids. This CDR3 reads CASSKGTAWKTQYF. The CDR3 DNA follows: TGTGCCAGCAGTAAGGGGACAGCGTGGAAGACCCAGTACTTC.

The chain combines TRBV7-6 with TRBJ1-3, with D perhaps matching TRBD1 (6 bases). CDR1 is SGHVS and CDR2 is FNYEAQ in the germline V gene. The CDR3 spans 15 residues. The germline V and J ends were trimmed by 5 bases and 0 bases, with 11 bases remaining between them. The CDR3 coding sequence is TGTGCCAGCAGCCCGGACAGCTTCTCTGGAAACACCATATATTTT. Residues: CASSPDSFSGNTIYF.